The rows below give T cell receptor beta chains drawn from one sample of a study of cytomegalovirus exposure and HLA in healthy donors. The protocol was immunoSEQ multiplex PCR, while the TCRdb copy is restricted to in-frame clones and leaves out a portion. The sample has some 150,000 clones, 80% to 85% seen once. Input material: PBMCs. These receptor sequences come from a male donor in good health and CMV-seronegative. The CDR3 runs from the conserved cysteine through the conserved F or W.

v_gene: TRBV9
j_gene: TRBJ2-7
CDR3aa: CASSVVPRPTYEQYF

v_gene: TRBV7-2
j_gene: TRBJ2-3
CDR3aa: CASSLAMGLGEATDTQYF

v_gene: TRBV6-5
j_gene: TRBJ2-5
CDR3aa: CASRGAGETQYF

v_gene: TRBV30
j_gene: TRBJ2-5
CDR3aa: CAWSVAGSLQETQYF

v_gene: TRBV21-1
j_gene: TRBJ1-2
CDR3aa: CASSKDRGNYGYTF

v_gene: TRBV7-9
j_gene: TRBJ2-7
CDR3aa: CASSLGLVEEQYF

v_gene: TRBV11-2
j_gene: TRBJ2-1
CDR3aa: CASSGLAGAYEQFF

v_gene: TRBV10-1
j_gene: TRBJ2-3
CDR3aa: CASTPGETGGPDTQYF

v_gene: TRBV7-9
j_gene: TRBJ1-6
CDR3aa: CSSSEEYFGNSPLHF

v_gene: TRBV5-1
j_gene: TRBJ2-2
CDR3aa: CASSLGLAGSTIWQELFF

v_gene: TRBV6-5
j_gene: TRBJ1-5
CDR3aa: CASRIGGTGTQPQHF

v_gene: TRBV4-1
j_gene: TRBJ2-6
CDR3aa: CASSPGDRRTSGANVLTF

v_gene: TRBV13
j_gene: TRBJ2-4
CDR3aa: CASSLGASKNIQYF

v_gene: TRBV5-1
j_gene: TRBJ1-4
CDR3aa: CASSLWTGGGEKLFF

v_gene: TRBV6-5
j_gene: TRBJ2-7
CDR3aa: CASSGRDRGRVPYF

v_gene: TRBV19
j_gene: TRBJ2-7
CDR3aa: CATRLAGAYEQYF

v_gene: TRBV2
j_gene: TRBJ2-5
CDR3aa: CASSEVGTIGETQYF

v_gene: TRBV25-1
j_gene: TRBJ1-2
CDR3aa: CASSENDRYYGYTF

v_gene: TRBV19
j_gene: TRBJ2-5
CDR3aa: CASSGETQYF

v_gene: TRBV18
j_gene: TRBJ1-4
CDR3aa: CASTVTSAQGALGNEKLFF

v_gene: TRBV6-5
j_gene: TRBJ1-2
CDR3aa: CASSFGTGRRGYTF

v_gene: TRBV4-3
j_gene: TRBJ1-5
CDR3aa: CASSQGTGRNQPQHF

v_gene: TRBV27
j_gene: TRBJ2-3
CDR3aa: CASSEDRGSRDTQYF

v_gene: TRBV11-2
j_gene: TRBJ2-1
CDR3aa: CASSKEMASGRIEQFF

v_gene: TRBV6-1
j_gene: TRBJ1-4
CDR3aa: CASSVLGGWYRFSYNEKLFF

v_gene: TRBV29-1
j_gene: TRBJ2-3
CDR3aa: CSATGQGAGDTQYF

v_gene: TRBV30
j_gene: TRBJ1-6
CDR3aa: CAWSFRYGQGDFSNSPLHF